The source of this T cell receptor beta chain is a study of shared clonotypes between healthy human individuals. The data were produced by immunoSEQ multiplex PCR, yet TCRdb's version contains in-frame clones alone and is incomplete. Among a few million clones, 95% were seen once, and the ten largest hold around 0.13%. Per the germline V gene, CDR1 is SGHRS and CDR2 is YFSETQ. Unmatched junction bases numbered 8, after V lost 4 bases and J lost 7 bases. The CDR3 runs 14 residues. This clone was found a few times. Sequenced: naive CD4+ T cells sorted from blood. Regarding subset: CD45RA+ positively selected. The chain has TRBV5-1 and TRBJ1-1, with TRBD1 matching over 9 bases. The origin of this receptor is a man younger than 35 in good health. In DNA, the CDR3 is TGCGCCAGCAGCCCGGGACAGGGAATAGGTGAAGCTTTCTTT. Protein product: CASSPGQGIGEAFF.